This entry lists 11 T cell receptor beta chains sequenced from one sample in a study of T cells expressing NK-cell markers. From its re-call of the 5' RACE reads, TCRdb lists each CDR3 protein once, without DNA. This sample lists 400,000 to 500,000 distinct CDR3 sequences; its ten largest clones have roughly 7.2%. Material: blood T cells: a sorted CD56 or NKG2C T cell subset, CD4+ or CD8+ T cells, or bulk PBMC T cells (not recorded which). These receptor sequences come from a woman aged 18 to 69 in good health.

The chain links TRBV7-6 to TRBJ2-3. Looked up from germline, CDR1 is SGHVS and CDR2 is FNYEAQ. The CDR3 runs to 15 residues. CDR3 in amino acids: CASSIGYTSTDTQYF.

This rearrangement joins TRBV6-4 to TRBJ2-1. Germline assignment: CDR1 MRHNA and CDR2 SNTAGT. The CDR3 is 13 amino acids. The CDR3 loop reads CASSDMGGKEQFF.

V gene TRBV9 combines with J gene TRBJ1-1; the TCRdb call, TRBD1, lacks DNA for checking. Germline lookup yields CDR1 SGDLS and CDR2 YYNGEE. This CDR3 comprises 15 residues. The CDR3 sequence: CASSVTGDPGAEAFF.

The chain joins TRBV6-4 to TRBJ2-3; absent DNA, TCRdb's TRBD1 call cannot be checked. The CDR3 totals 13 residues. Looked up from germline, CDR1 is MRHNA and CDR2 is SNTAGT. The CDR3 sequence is CASSDGAQDTQYF.

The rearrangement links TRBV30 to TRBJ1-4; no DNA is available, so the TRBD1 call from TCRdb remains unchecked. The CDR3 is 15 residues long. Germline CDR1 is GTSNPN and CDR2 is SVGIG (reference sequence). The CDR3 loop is CAWSARTGLFRKLFF.

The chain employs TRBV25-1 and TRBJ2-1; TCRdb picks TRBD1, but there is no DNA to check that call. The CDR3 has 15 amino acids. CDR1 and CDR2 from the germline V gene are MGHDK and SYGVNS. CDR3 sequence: CASGSQGAGNNEQFF.

CDR3 region: CASSLDRAGNTIYF. The chain joins TRBV7-2 to TRBJ1-3. Germline V gene sequence: CDR1 SGHTA, CDR2 FQGNSA. This CDR3 is 14 amino acids long.

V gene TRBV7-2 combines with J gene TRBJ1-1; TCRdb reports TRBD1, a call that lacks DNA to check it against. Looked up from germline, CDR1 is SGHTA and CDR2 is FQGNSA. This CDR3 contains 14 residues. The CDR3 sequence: CASRYRGMNTEAFF.

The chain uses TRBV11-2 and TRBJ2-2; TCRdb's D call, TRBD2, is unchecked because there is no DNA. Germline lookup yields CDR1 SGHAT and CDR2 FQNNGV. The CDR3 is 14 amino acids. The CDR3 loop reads CASSARLGTGELFF.

The CDR3 region is CASSWEYSEQFF. The chain recombines TRBV12-3 or TRBV12-4 with TRBJ2-1; TCRdb calls TRBD2, which cannot be checked without DNA. The CDR3 is 12 amino acids.

The chain's CDR3 is CASSPLARGTGDYEQYF. The rearrangement joins TRBV18 to TRBJ2-7; TCRdb calls TRBD1, which cannot be checked without DNA. This CDR3 comprises 17 residues. Germline CDR1 reads KGHSH; CDR2 reads LQKENI.